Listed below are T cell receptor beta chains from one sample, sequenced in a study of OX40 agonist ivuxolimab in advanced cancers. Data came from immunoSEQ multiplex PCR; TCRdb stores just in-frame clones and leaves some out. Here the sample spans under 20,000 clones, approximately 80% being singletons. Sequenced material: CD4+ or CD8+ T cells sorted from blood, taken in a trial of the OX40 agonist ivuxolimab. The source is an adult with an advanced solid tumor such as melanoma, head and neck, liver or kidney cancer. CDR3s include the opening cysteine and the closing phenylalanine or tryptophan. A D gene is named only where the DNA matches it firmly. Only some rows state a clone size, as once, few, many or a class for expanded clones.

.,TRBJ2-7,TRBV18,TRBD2,CASSVGRGGSYEQYF,TGTGCCAGCTCAGTCGGACGGGGGGGGTCCTACGAGCAGTACTTC
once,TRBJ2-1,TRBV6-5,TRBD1,CASSYSSLTGSNEQFF,TGTGCCAGCAGTTACTCAAGTCTGACAGGGTCAAATGAGCAGTTCTTC
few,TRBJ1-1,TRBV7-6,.,CASSPGLLEAFF,TGTGCCAGCAGCCCAGGACTGCTTGAAGCTTTCTTT
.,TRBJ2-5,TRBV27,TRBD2,CASSLSIPGGQETQYF,TGTGCCAGCAGTTTATCGATACCGGGGGGCCAAGAGACCCAGTACTTC
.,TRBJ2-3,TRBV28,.,CASKRSHLLSTDTQYF,TGTGCCAGCAAGCGTAGCCACCTTCTCAGCACAGATACGCAGTATTTT
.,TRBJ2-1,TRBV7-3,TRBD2,CASSLSSSGQMKQFF,TGTGCCAGCAGCTTAAGTTCTAGCGGCCAAATGAAGCAGTTCTTC
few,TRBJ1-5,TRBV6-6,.,CASSYSGGDQPQHF,TGTGCCAGCAGTTACTCGGGGGGGGATCAGCCCCAGCATTTT
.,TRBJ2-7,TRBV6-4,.,CASSYSGGPNEQYF,TGTGCCAGCAGTTACTCGGGGGGCCCCAACGAGCAGTACTTC
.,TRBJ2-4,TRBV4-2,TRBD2,CASSQERGISGIQYF,TGTGCCAGCAGCCAGGAGCGGGGGATTTCTGGCATTCAGTACTTC
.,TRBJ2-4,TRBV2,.,CAGGGAKNIQYF,TGTGCCGGAGGGGGGGCCAAAAACATTCAGTACTTC
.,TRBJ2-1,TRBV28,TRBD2,CASSLRLASYNEQFF,TGTGCCAGCAGTTTAAGACTAGCCTCCTACAATGAGCAGTTCTTC
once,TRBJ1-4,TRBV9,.,CASSAQSTTNEKLFF,TGTGCCAGCAGCGCCCAGAGTACAACTAATGAAAAACTGTTTTTT
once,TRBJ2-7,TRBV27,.,CASSFLRLVYEQYF,TGTGCCAGCAGTTTTTTGCGTCTTGTGTACGAGCAGTACTTC
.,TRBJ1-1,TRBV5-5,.,CASSSSGQTWGEAFF,TGTGCCAGCAGCTCTTCGGGACAAACATGGGGCGAGGCTTTCTTT
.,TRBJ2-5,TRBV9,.,CASSVGRRGETQYF,TGTGCCAGCAGCGTAGGTCGCAGGGGTGAGACCCAGTACTTC
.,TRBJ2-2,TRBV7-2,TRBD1,CASSLRSDRSTGELFF,TGTGCCAGCAGCTTAAGGTCGGACAGGTCCACCGGGGAGCTGTTTTTT
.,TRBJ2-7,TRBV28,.,CASRPNDNLFYEQYF,TGTGCCAGCAGACCTAACGACAACCTCTTCTACGAGCAGTACTTC
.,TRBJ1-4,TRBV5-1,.,CASSNTPGRTNEKLFF,TGCGCCAGCAGCAATACTCCGGGACGTACGAATGAAAAACTGTTTTTT
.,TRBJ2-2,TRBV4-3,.,CASSQEFMGVKANTGELFF,TGCGCCAGCAGCCAAGAATTTATGGGGGTCAAGGCGAACACCGGGGAGCTGTTTTTT
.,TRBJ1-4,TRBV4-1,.,CASSDFLGQTNEKLFF,TGCGCCAGCAGCGACTTTCTAGGACAGACAAATGAAAAACTGTTTTTT
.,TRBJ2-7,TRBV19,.,CASSTGHEQYF,TGTGCCTCCTCCACAGGGCACGAGCAGTACTTC
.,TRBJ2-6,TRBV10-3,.,CAISSRQIQSRANVLTF,TGTGCCATCAGTTCCCGTCAGATACAAAGTCGGGCCAACGTCCTGACTTTC
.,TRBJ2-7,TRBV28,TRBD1,CASSARGKAFYYEQYF,TGTGCCAGCAGTGCCAGGGGGAAAGCTTTCTACTACGAGCAGTACTTC
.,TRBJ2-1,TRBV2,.,CASSDGAGPSYNEQFF,TGTGCCAGCAGTGATGGTGCGGGACCATCCTACAATGAGCAGTTCTTC
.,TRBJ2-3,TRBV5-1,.,CASRRAAERADTQYF,TGCGCCAGCAGACGTGCGGCGGAGCGGGCGGATACGCAGTATTTT
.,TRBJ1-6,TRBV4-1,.,CASSQDRPNSPLHF,TGCGCCAGCAGCCAAGATCGGCCCAATTCACCCCTCCACTTT
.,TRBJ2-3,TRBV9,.,CASSPPGRPTDTQYF,TGTGCCAGCAGCCCTCCTGGGCGCCCCACAGATACGCAGTATTTT
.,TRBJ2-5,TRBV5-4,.,CASSLETREETQYF,TGTGCCAGCAGCTTGGAAACCAGGGAAGAGACCCAGTACTTC
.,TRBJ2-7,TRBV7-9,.,CASSSTYYSYEQYF,TGTGCCAGCAGCTCCACTTATTACTCCTACGAGCAGTACTTC
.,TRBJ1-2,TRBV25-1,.,CASSGGTGYTF,TGTGCCAGCAGTGGAGGGACTGGCTACACCTTC
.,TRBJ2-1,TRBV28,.,CASSIPGRQRGEQFF,TGTGCCAGCAGTATACCGGGACGCCAGAGGGGTGAGCAGTTCTTC
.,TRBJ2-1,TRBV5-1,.,CASSLDSGVGFF,TGCGCCAGCAGCTTGGACTCGGGCGTAGGTTTCTTC
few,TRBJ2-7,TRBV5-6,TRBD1,CASALRGSYEQYF,TGTGCCAGCGCCCTCAGGGGGAGCTACGAGCAGTACTTC
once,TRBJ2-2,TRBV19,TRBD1,CASTEGQGTNTGELFF,TGTGCCAGTACCGAAGGACAGGGGACGAACACCGGGGAGCTGTTTTTT
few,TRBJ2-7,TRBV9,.,CASSDDSYEQYF,TGTGCCAGCAGCGACGACTCCTACGAGCAGTACTTC
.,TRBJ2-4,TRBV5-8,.,CASSLVRAKNIQYF,TGTGCCAGCAGCTTGGTCAGAGCCAAAAACATTCAGTACTTC
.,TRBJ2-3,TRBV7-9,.,CASSLKGRYTDTQYF,TGTGCCAGCAGCTTAAAGGGCAGATACACAGATACGCAGTATTTT
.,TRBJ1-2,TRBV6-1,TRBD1,CASSEADGGGGYGYTF,TGTGCCAGCAGTGAGGCGGACGGAGGGGGCGGCTATGGCTACACCTTC
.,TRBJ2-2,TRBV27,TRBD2,CASHAGRGHTGELFF,TGTGCCAGCCACGCCGGGAGGGGTCACACCGGGGAGCTGTTTTTT
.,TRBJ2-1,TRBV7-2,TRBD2,CASSFRPSGIGHVEQFF,TGTGCCAGCAGCTTCCGCCCTAGCGGAATAGGCCACGTGGAGCAGTTCTTC
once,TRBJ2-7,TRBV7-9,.,CASSPSRGTVYEQYF,TGTGCCAGCAGCCCCTCGAGGGGGACCGTCTACGAGCAGTACTTC
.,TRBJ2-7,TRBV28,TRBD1,CASPPTGDAIGSEQYF,TGTGCCAGCCCCCCTACAGGGGACGCCATAGGGTCCGAGCAGTACTTC
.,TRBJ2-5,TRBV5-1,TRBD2,CASVVSGGSGETQYF,TGCGCCAGCGTCGTCAGCGGGGGGTCAGGGGAGACCCAGTACTTC
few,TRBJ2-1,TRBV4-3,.,CASSQWMGGNEQFF,TGCGCCAGCAGCCAATGGATGGGCGGGAATGAGCAGTTCTTC
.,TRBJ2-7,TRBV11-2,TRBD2,CASSFPGLAAMYEQYF,TGTGCCAGCAGCTTCCCCGGACTAGCGGCAATGTACGAGCAGTACTTC
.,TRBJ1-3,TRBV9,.,CASRRGDRDSGNTIYF,TGTGCCAGCAGACGGGGGGACCGAGACTCTGGAAACACCATATATTTT
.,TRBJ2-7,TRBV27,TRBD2,CASSPIAGAVHEQYF,TGTGCCAGCAGCCCTATAGCGGGAGCGGTCCACGAGCAGTACTTC
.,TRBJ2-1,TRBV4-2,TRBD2,CASSQGDGRADEQFF,TGTGCCAGCAGCCAAGGCGACGGGAGGGCCGATGAGCAGTTCTTC
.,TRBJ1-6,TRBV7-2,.,CASSLRDPARSPLHF,TGTGCCAGCAGCTTACGGGACCCAGCTAGGTCACCCCTCCACTTT
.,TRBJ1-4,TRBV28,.,CASSSGGGPRKLFF,TGTGCCAGCAGTTCCGGGGGGGGTCCCCGAAAACTGTTTTTT
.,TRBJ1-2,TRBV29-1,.,CSVEARRGYTF,TGCAGCGTTGAAGCACGCCGGGGCTACACCTTC
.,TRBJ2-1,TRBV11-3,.,CASSPRGASGDNEQFF,TGTGCCAGCAGCCCAAGGGGGGCTAGCGGTGACAATGAGCAGTTCTTC
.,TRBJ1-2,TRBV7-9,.,CASSAPGTNYGYTF,TGTGCCAGCAGCGCCCCGGGGACCAACTATGGCTACACCTTC